What follows describes a single T cell receptor (beta chain). What antigen it recognizes has not been identified. No base-level quality is on record; no much larger clone is a single base apart. This sample was included in a study of Graves' ophthalmopathy and Graves' hyperthyroidism (dated by TCRdb to the late 2010s). Study-wide context: Peripheral blood was collected before any treatment was given, at the time of initial diagnosis. To explore V-J signatures that separate ophthalmopathy from hyperthyroidism, a discovery set of fewer than 110 patients was enrolled, consisting of under 50 with ophthalmopathy and around 57 with stable hyperthyroidism. An independent validation cohort was composed of around 19 hyperthyroidism patients and around 16 patients who later progressed from hyperthyroidism to ophthalmopathy. To tell Graves' ophthalmopathy apart from Graves' hyperthyroidism, and to predict which patients would progress to ophthalmopathy, the study relied on TCR beta repertoire signatures. In total, approximately 130 blood samples were TCR-sequenced: 40 to 45 ophthalmopathy, around 75 hyperthyroidism and 17 hyperthyroidism-to-ophthalmopathy patients. Once sampling was done, hyperthyroidism patients were given methimazole at a starting dose of 30 mg daily, while ophthalmopathy patients were given high-dose intravenous methylprednisolone. In roughly 6 hyperthyroidism patients, the T-cell repertoire of thyroid tissue was compared with the T-cell repertoire of blood.

The CDR3, cysteine through phenylalanine, is 13 amino acids long. The retained sequence is limited to the CDR3, 39 bases, with the frame set at the first base. V has 3 bases trimmed and J has 11 bases trimmed; junction bases matching no gene number 7. For repertoire sequencing, the TCR beta CDR3 regions were amplified from RNA transcripts. The first round of RT-PCR was done with HTBI primers and the Qiagen OneStep RT-PCR kit, and was followed by a second round of multiplex PCR, then size selection and purification. Sequencing of the libraries was carried out on an Illumina HiSeq2000 in paired-end mode with 100 bp reads. In the original analysis: SOAPnuke was used for read processing, and reads with adapters, uncalled bases, a mean Phred below 15, or no exact constant-primer or identifier match were discarded. High-quality paired reads were merged with COPE v1.2.5. Unique nucleotide sequences were defined as clonotypes and aligned to IMGT TRB V, D and J references using MiTCR v1.1. The analysis was limited to V-J combinations with a frequency above 0.0001, which together covered over 99% of the repertoires. For each V-J combination, a TCR clonal expansion and chaos score was defined as the ratio of F50 clonal expansion to chaos observed in the TCRdist matrix. Welch's t-statistics and random forest were used to reduce features to approximately 13 V-J combinations, which were fed into a naive Bayes classifier. Thyroid-blood repertoire similarity was quantified with the Morisita-Horn index. In TCRdb, the public reads were trimmed at Q25 with fastp and aligned with MiXCR, with productive beta chains retained. Rows are combined by CDR3 protein, so each entry shows the most common genes and DNA. These V and J calls rely on TCRdb rather than the paper's analysis. Across this sample there are approximately 640,000 distinct CDR3 sequences, with about 38% seen only once. Of the sample, 3% to 4% falls within the top ten clones.

Findings and caveats that apply to the study as a whole: In validation, the model predicted ophthalmopathy progression with about 70% sensitivity and less than 80% specificity; some 13 predicted patients were CT-confirmed with GO in a median of approximately 6.5 months. In cross-validation, the 13-signature model distinguished ophthalmopathy from stable hyperthyroidism with roughly 90% sensitivity and about 81% specificity, and in the test set the corresponding values were about 80% and 75%. Sample size was not predetermined statistically, and investigators were not blinded to group allocation. Among expanded thyroid clonotypes with frequency above 0.001, most also showed up in blood, which suggests that blood repertoires may reflect the thyroid immune response.

Ophthalmopathy patients were characterized by moderately to severely active disease, a Clinical Activity Score of at least 3, a NOSPECS grade of at least 4, and a disease duration under 3 months. Patients with other autoimmune diseases, uncontrolled infections, pregnancy or lactation were excluded. Diagnosis was based on clinical symptoms, serum thyroxine, TRAb, thyroid ultrasound and orbital computed tomography. Using Ficoll-Paque density gradient centrifugation, PBMCs were isolated from approximately 11 ml of fresh peripheral blood. Trizol reagent was used to extract the total RNA, and its quality was then checked on an Agilent 2100 Bioanalyzer.

The TCR originated in an adult man with Graves' ophthalmopathy. The specimen sequenced was peripheral blood. The chain is encoded by TRBV12-3 or TRBV12-4 joined to TRBJ2-7; 10 nucleotides in the junction match TRBD1. The DNA sequence reads TGTGCCAGCAGTTTTGGGACAGGGGTTAGGAAGTACTTC. It specifies CASSFGTGVRKYF.